Listed here are 5 T cell receptor beta chains from one sample, sequenced in a study of graft-versus-host responses after intestinal transplantation. Data came from immunoSEQ multiplex PCR; TCRdb stores just in-frame clones and leaves some out. The data contain tens of thousands of clones, about 93% of them singletons. Sample: PBMCs, taken 118 to 130 days after intestinal transplantation. Receptors were obtained from a human patient who received an intestinal transplant, so some T cells may come from the graft donor.

The V and J genes are TRBV5-6 and TRBJ2-3; the D gene is possibly TRBD2 (5 bases). Deletions cut 1 base from V and 6 bases from J, with 12 bases between. Germline CDR1 and CDR2: SGHDT and YYEEEE. The CDR3 runs to 14 residues. The CDR3 DNA follows: TGTGCCAGCAGCTTGATCCGGGGTCGGGATACGCAGTATTTT. Its translation: CASSLIRGRDTQYF.

This clone was observed once. This rearrangement joins TRBV5-1 to TRBJ2-1; D may match TRBD1 or TRBD2 (5 bases each). This CDR3 comprises 13 residues. V was trimmed by 0 bases and J by 9 bases, leaving 10 bases between them. The germline gives CDR1 SGHRS, CDR2 YFSETQ. CDR3 region: CASSLVPGGEQFF. The CDR3 DNA reads TGCGCCAGCAGCTTGGTTCCTGGGGGTGAGCAGTTCTTC.

V is TRBV4-2 and J is TRBJ2-7; perhaps TRBD1 as D (6 bases). V shed 4 bases and J shed 6 bases, with 13 bases lying between them. This CDR3 is built from 13 residues. Germline CDR1 LGHNA, CDR2 YNFKEQ. Here the CDR3 reads CASSRLGGIEQYF. The CDR3 coding sequence is TGTGCCAGCAGCCGTCTAGGGGGTATCGAGCAGTACTTC.

This clone was found once. This chain links TRBV4-1 with TRBJ1-4, with 7 bases identical to TRBD1. The V segment lost 8 bases and the J segment 3 bases; nucleotides outside the gene matches: 6. The CDR3 is made up of 14 amino acids. Germline CDR1 reads MGHRA; CDR2 reads YSYEKL. CDR3 DNA: TGCGCCAGCTCGAGGGGGCGGGCTAATGAAAAACTGTTTTTT. This codes for CASSRGRANEKLFF.

V and J are TRBV4-1 and TRBJ2-2; D not certain. Germline loops: CDR1 MGHRA, CDR2 YSYEKL. The CDR3 sequence is 13 residues long. Trimming removed 0 bases from V and 13 bases from J, with 12 bases in between. The CDR3 loop reads CASSQDQESTLFF. As DNA, the CDR3 is TGCGCCAGCAGCCAAGATCAAGAGTCTACGCTGTTTTTT.